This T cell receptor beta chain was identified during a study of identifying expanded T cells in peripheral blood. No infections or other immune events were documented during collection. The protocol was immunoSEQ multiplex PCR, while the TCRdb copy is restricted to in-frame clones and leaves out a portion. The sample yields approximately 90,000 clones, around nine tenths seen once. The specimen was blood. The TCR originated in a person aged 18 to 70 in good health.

For the CDR3, the DNA is TGTGCCAGCAGTTTATCGGGGACAGGGGGAAACTACGAGCAGTACTTC. It yields the protein CASSLSGTGGNYEQYF. The rearrangement joins TRBV28 to TRBJ2-7; 11 bases line up with TRBD1. CDR1 is MDHEN, CDR2 SYDVKM, per germline. The CDR3 extends over 16 amino acids. V was pared by 1 base and J by 3 bases, with 5 bases of the junction left unmatched.